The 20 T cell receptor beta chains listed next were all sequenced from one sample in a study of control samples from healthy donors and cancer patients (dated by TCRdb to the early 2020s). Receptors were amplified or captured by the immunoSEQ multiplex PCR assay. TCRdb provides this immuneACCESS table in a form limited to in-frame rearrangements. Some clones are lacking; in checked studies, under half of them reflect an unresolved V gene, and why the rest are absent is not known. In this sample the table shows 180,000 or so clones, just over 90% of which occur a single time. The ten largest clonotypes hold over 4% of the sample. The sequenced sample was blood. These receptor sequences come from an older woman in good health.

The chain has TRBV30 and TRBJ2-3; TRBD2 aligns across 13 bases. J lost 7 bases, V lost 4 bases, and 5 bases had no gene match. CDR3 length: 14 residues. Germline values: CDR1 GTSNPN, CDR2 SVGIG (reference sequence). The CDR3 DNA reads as TGTGCCTGGAAAACTAGCGGGGGGGCAAATACGCAGTATTTT. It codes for CAWKTSGGANTQYF. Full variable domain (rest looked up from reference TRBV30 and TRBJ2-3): SQTIHQWPATLVQPVGSPLSLECTVEGTSNPNLYWYRQAAGRGLQLLFYSVGIGQISSEVPQNLSASRPQDRQFILSSKKLLLSDSGFYLCAWKTSGGANTQYFGPGTRLTVL.

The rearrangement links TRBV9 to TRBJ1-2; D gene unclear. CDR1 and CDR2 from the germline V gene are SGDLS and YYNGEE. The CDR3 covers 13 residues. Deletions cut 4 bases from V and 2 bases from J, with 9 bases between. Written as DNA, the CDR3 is TGTGCCAGCAGCAATAGGAGAAACTATGGCTACACCTTC. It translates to CASSNRRNYGYTF.

CDR3 sequence (DNA): TGTGCCAGCAGCTTAGGTCTCGTGGGTGAAAAACTGTTTTTT. Encoded protein: CASSLGLVGEKLFF. This sequence joins TRBV7-9 and TRBJ1-4; D remains unclear. Germline CDR1 reads SEHNR; CDR2 reads FQNEAQ (reference sequence). Deletions cut 1 base from V and 7 bases from J, with 10 bases between. The CDR3 consists of 14 residues.

CDR3 region: CASSPFKRGGQETQYF. In DNA form, the CDR3 reads TGTGCCAGCTCACCATTTAAGCGGGGCGGACAAGAGACCCAGTACTTC. The rearrangement joins TRBV18 to TRBJ2-5, with 7 bases that match TRBD2. The CDR3 length is 16 residues. The V segment lost 2 bases and the J segment 2 bases; nucleotides outside the gene matches: 8. Germline CDR1 reads KGHSH; CDR2 reads LQKENI.

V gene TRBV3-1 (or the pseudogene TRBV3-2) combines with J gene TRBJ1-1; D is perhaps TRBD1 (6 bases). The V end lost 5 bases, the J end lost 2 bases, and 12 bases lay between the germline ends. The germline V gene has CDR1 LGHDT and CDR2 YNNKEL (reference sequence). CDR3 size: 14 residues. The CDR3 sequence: CASSARTENTEAFF. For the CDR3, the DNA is TGTGCCAGCAGCGCCCGGACAGAAAACACTGAAGCTTTCTTT.

The CDR3 region is CASSTAGSNSPLHF. The CDR3 DNA reads TGTGCCAGCAGCACCGCAGGGAGTAATTCACCCCTCCACTTT. This chain joins TRBV7-2 and TRBJ1-6, with D maybe TRBD1 (5 bases). Germline loops: CDR1 SGHTA, CDR2 FQGNSA. This CDR3 spans 14 amino acids. Trimming shortened V by 5 bases and J by 6 bases, and 11 bases separated the two germline ends. The variable domain in full, with the rest retrieved from reference TRBV7-2 and TRBJ1-6, is GAGVSQSPSNKVTEKGKDVELRCDPISGHTALYWYRQSLGQGLEFLIYFQGNSAPDKSGLPSDRFSAERTGGSVSTLTIQRTQQEDSAVYLCASSTAGSNSPLHFGNGTRLTVT.

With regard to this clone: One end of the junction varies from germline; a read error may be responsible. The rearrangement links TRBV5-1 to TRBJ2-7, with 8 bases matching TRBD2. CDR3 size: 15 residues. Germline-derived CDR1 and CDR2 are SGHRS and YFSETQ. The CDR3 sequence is CASSLRGAGDYEQYF. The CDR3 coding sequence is TGCGCAAGCAGCCTCCGGGGAGCGGGGGACTACGAGCAGTACTTC.

The CDR3 DNA reads TGTGCCAGCGCTCCGATTGGGGCCAAAAACATTCAGTACTTC. It yields the protein CASAPIGAKNIQYF. The chain carries TRBV6-5 and TRBJ2-4; D not certain. The ends were cut back, 8 bases at V and 1 base at J, with 12 bases in the middle. Germline-derived CDR1 and CDR2 are MNHEY and SVGAGI. The CDR3 has 14 residues.

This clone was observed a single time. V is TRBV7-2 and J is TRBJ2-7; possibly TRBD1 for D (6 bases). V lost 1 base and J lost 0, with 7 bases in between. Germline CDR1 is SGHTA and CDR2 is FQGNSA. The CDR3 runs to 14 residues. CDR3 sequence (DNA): TGTGCCAGCAGCTTAGTGGACAGCTCCTACGAGCAGTACTTC. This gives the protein CASSLVDSSYEQYF.

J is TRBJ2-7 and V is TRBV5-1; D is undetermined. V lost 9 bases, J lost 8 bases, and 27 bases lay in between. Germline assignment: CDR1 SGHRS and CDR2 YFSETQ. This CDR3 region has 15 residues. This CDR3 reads CANIPSRLPVGKQYF. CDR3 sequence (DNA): TGCGCCAACATCCCCAGCAGGCTACCGGTGGGGAAGCAGTACTTC.

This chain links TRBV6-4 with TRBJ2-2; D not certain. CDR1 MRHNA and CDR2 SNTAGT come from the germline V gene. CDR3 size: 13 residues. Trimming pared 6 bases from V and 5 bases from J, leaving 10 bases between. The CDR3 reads CASSQLGTGELFF. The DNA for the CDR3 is TGTGCCAGCAGCCAACTTGGGACCGGGGAGCTGTTTTTT.

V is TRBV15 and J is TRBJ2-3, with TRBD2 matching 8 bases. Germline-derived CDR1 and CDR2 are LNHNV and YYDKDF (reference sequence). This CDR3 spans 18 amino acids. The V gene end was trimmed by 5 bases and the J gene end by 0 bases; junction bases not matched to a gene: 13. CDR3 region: CATSGGGSGDYSTDTQYF. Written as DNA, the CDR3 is TGTGCCACCAGCGGAGGAGGTAGCGGGGATTATAGCACAGATACGCAGTATTTT.

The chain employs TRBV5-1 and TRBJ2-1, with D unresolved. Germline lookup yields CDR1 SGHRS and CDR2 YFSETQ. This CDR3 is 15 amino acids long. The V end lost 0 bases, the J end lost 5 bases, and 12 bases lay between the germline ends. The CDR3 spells CASSLASGTNNEQFF. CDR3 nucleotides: TGCGCCAGCAGCTTGGCGTCCGGAACCAACAATGAGCAGTTCTTC. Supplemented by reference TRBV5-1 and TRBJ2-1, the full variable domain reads KAGVTQTPRYLIKTRGQQVTLSCSPISGHRSVSWYQQTPGQGLQFLFEYFSETQRNKGNFPGRFSGRQFSNSRSEMNVSTLELGDSALYLCASSLASGTNNEQFFGPGTRLTVL.

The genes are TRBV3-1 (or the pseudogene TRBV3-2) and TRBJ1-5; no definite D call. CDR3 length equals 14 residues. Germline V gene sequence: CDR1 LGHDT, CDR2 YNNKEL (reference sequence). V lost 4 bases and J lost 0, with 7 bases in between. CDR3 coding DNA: TGTGCCAGCAGCCGGCAGGATAGCAATCAGCCCCAGCATTTT. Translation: CASSRQDSNQPQHF.

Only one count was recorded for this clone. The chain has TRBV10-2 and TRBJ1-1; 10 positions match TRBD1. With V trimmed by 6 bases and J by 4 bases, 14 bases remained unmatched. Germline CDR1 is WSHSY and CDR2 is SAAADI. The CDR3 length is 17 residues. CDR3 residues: CASRETRTGGKGTEAFF. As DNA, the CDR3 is TGCGCCAGCAGAGAGACCCGGACAGGGGGTAAGGGCACTGAAGCTTTCTTT.

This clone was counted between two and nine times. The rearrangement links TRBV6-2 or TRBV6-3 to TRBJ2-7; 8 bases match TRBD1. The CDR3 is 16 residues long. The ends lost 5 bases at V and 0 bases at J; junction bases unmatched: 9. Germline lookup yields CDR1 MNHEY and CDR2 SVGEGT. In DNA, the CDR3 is TGTGCCAGCAGTGGATTACAGGGGGGAGTCTCCTACGAGCAGTACTTC. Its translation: CASSGLQGGVSYEQYF.

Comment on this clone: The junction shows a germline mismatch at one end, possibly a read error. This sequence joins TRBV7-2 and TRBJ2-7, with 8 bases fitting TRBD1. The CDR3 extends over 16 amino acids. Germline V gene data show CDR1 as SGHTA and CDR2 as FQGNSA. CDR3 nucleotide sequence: TGTGCCAGCAGCCTAGCCCCCCGGACAGGGCAGGACGAGCAGTACTTC. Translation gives CASSLAPRTGQDEQYF.

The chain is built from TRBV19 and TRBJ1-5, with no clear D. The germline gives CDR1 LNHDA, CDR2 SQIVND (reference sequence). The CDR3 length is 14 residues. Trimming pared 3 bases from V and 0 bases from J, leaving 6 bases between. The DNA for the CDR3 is TGTGCCAGTAGTATCGGGTATAGCAATCAGCCCCAGCATTTT. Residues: CASSIGYSNQPQHF.

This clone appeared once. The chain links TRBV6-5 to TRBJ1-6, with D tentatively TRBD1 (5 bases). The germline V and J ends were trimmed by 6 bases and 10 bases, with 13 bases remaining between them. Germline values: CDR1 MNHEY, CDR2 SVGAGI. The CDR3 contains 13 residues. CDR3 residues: CASREGIGSPLHF. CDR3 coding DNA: TGTGCCAGCAGGGAGGGGATCGGGTCACCCCTCCACTTT.

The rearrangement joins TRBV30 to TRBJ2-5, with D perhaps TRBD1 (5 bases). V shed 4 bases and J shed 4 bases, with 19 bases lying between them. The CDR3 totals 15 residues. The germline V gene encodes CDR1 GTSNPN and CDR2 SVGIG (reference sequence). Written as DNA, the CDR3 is TGTGCCTGGACCTTAGGTAGTAGGGGTCGAGAGACCCAGTACTTC. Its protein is CAWTLGSRGRETQYF.